These 3 T cell receptor beta chains were all obtained from the same sample, sequenced in a study of blood T cell repertoires in COVID-19. Profiling relied on immunoSEQ multiplex PCR, and the TCRdb table lists in-frame clones only, not all of them. The top ten clones hold roughly 6.1% of a sample with 150,000 to 200,000 clones, around 86% of them seen once. Sequenced input: peripheral blood. The receptors derive from a woman aged 40-49 years with acute or convalescent COVID-19.

CDR3 DNA sequence: TGTGCCAGCGGCAACAATGAGCAGTTCTTC. Translation: CASGNNEQFF. V gene TRBV3-1 (or the pseudogene TRBV3-2) combines with J gene TRBJ2-1; unclear D gene. Germline CDR1 LGHDT, CDR2 YNNKEL (reference sequence). V was cut by 8 bases and J by 5 bases, with 4 bases left in between. This CDR3 contains 10 residues.

The V call is TRBV7-8, the J call TRBJ2-7, with D possibly being TRBD2 (6 bases). Looked up from germline, CDR1 is SGHVS and CDR2 is FQNEAQ. The ends were cut back, 6 bases at V and 5 bases at J, with 17 bases in the middle. The CDR3 sequence is 14 residues long. The CDR3 here is CASSLGGGPHEQYF. In nucleotides, the CDR3 is TGTGCCAGCAGTCTCGGTGGAGGGCCCCACGAGCAGTACTTC.

This clone was seen once. The chain links TRBV2 to TRBJ1-2; 8 positions agree with TRBD1. The trim removed 6 bases at V and 6 bases at J, leaving 3 bases unmatched. Germline V gives CDR1 SNHLY, CDR2 FYNNEI. The CDR3 consists of 12 residues. The CDR3: CASRMGQDGYTF. CDR3 bases: TGTGCCAGCAGAATGGGACAGGATGGCTACACCTTC. The complete variable domain, with remaining parts taken from reference TRBV2 and TRBJ1-2, reads EPEVTQTPSHQVTQMGQEVILRCVPISNHLYFYWYRQILGQKVEFLVSFYNNEISEKSEIFDDQFSVERPDGSNFTLKIRSTKLEDSAMYFCASRMGQDGYTFGSGTRLTVV.